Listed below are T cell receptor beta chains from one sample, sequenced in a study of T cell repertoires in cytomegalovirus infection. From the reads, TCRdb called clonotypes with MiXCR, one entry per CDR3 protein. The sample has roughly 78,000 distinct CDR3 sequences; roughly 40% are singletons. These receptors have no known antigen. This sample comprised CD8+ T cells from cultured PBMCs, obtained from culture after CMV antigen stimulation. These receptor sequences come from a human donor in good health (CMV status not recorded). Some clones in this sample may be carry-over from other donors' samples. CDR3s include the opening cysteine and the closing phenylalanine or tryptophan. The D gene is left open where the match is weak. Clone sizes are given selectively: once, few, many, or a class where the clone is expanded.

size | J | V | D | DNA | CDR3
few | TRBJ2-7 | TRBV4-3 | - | TGCGCCAGCAGCCAATTGGGAGATTCCTACGAGCAGTACTTC | CASSQLGDSYEQYF
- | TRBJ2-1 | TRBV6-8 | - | TGTGCCAGCAGTTACTCGAATAGCGACCATGAGCAGTTCTTC | CASSYSNSDHEQFF
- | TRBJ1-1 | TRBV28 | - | TGTGCCAGCGGCCCGAGTCTCTTGAACACTGAAGCTTTCTTT | CASGPSLLNTEAFF
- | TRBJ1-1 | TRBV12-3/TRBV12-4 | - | TGTGCCAGCAGTCACCTAAACACTGAAGCTTTCTTT | CASSHLNTEAFF
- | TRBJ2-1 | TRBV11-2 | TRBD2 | TGTGCCAGCAGCTTATACCTAGCGGGGGACTACAATGAGCAGTTCTTC | CASSLYLAGDYNEQFF
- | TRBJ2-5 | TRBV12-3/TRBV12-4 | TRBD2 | TGTGCCAGCAGTCTAAGGACTAGCGGGGATCAAGAGACCCAGTACTTC | CASSLRTSGDQETQYF
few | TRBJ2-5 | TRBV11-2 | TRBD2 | TGTGCCAGCAGCTTAGGGCGGACTAACAGCGGGGGGAACCAAGAGACCCAGTACTTC | CASSLGRTNSGGNQETQYF
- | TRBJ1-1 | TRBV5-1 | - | TGCGCCAGCACGTTGGGACAAAGTCACACTGAAGCTTTCTTT | CASTLGQSHTEAFF
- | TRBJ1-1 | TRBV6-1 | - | TGTGCCAGCAGTGAAATTCCAGGGCTGGACACTGAAGCTTTCTTT | CASSEIPGLDTEAFF
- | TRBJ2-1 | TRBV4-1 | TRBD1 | TGCGCCAGCAGCCAAGGGACAGGGGGAAATGAGCAGTTCTTC | CASSQGTGGNEQFF
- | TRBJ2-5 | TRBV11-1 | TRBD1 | TGTGCCAGCAGCGCGGGACAGGGGGGGCAAGAGACCCAGTACTTC | CASSAGQGGQETQYF
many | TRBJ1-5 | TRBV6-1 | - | TGTGCCAGCAGTGAGTGGGACAGCAATCAGCCCCAGCATTTT | CASSEWDSNQPQHF
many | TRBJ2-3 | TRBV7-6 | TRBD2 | TGTGCCAGCAGCTTGAGCGGGACCACAGATACGCAGTATTTT | CASSLSGTTDTQYF
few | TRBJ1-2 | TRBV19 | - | TGTGCCAGTAGCGACTTAACCCGAACAGAAGACTATGGCTACACCTTC | CASSDLTRTEDYGYTF
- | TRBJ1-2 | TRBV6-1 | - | TGTGCCAGCGATTCCCGGGCCCCATCACATGGCTACACCTTC | CASDSRAPSHGYTF
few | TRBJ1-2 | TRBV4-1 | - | TGCGCCAGCAGCCAAGACAGCGTATCGGGGGGCAACACCTTC | CASSQDSVSGGNTF
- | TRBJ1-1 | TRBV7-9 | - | TGTGCCAGCAGCCTACCAGACCGATCGAACACTGAAGCTTTCTTT | CASSLPDRSNTEAFF
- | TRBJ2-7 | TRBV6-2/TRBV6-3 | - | TGTGCCAGCAGTATAGAATGGGGGTACGAGCAGTACTTC | CASSIEWGYEQYF
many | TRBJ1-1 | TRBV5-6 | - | TGTGCCAGCAGCTTTACAGTGAACACTGAAGCTTTCTTT | CASSFTVNTEAFF
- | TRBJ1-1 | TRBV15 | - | TGTGCCACCACCAGGTCCAGGGACACTGAAGCTTTCTTT | CATTRSRDTEAFF